This T cell receptor beta chain stems from a study of shared clonotypes between healthy human individuals. Study information: There were three CD4 naive, three CD4 memory, two CD8 naive and one CD8 memory plates per donor.

The table lists this clone with a few counts. The antigen is not known. Naive CD8 cells lacked CD45RO and underwent positive selection for CCR7, leaving out terminally differentiated effector memory CD45RA+ cells. Adult Caucasians living in Nashville, Tennessee made up all of the donors. Findings of the study overall: The study found lower generation probabilities in non-shared clonotypes than in those shared by all four donors.

This CDR3 region has 14 residues. Trimming stripped 1 base from V and 8 bases from J, with 11 bases between. Looked up from germline, CDR1 is MNHEY and CDR2 is SMNVEV (reference sequence). Several immunoSEQ 96-well plates shared each subset's DNA, each plate a replicate. TCRdb's copy holds only in-frame clones and misses some; the assay was immunoSEQ multiplex PCR. The sample carries hundreds of thousands of clones, over 90% recorded once. The sequenced sample was naive CD8+ T cells sorted from blood. This sequence originates from a young man in good health. The chain couples TRBV27 to TRBJ2-2; D is possibly TRBD2 (5 bases). As DNA, the CDR3 is TGTGCCAGCAGTTTATGGTCTAGCCGTGGGGAGCTGTTTTTT. Its protein is CASSLWSSRGELFF.